Shown below are 24 T cell receptor beta chains from a single sample sequenced in a study of blood T cell repertoires in COVID-19. Generated by immunoSEQ multiplex PCR, the TCRdb table keeps only in-frame clones and is missing some. The sample records 95,000 to 150,000 clones, 85% to 90% being singletons. Sequencing used peripheral blood. The receptors here all came from a human donor in a cohort sampled during active COVID-19.

This chain connects TRBV24-1 to TRBJ1-2; D might be TRBD1 (6 bases). CDR1 and CDR2 (germline): KGHDR, SFDVKD. Trimming took 2 bases from V and 2 from J, leaving 17 bases between them. This CDR3 is built from 17 residues. CDR3 in DNA: TGTGCCACCAGTGATTCATCCTCGAGGGGGGGGAACTATGGCTACACCTTC. Its protein product is CATSDSSSRGGNYGYTF.

For the CDR3, the DNA is TGCGCCAGCAGCTTGGCACAGAATAATTCACCCCTCCACTTT. The encoded protein is CASSLAQNNSPLHF. The chain recombines TRBV5-1 with TRBJ1-6, with D unclear. V was pared by 0 bases and J by 5 bases, with 6 bases between. This CDR3 comprises 14 residues. Germline CDR1 SGHRS, CDR2 YFSETQ.

The chain uses TRBV5-6 and TRBJ2-7, with D tentatively TRBD2 (6 bases). This CDR3 comprises 13 residues. The V gene's germline CDR1 is SGHDT and CDR2 YYEEEE. V shed 0 bases and J shed 12 bases, with 16 bases lying between them. CDR3 DNA: TGTGCCAGCAGCTTGGGCGGGGCCGGGCGGTGGTACTTC. Translation: CASSLGGAGRWYF.

Worth noting for this clone: The same CDR3 is also encoded by other DNA sequences in this sample. The chain carries TRBV28 and TRBJ1-2; TRBD1 agrees at 8 bases. Trimming removed 7 bases from V and 0 bases from J; junction bases left unmatched: 1. The CDR3 extends over 13 amino acids. Germline CDR1 MDHEN, CDR2 SYDVKM. The CDR3 sequence is CASKQGANYGYTF. CDR3 bases: TGTGCCAGCAAACAGGGGGCTAACTATGGCTACACCTTC.

This chain links TRBV5-1 with TRBJ1-2; unclear D gene. The CDR3 spans 14 residues. Germline V CDR1 and CDR2: SGHRS, YFSETQ. Trimming shortened V by 4 bases and J by 7 bases, and 17 bases separated the two germline ends. CDR3 nucleotide sequence: TGCGCCAGCAGCCTCGGACTCAATGTGGGTGGCTACACCTTC. Translating it yields CASSLGLNVGGYTF.

The chain couples TRBV11-2 to TRBJ2-3; 11 positions match TRBD1. The ends lost 5 bases at V and 3 bases at J; junction bases unmatched: 13. The germline V gene encodes CDR1 SGHAT and CDR2 FQNNGV. The CDR3 spans 18 residues. The CDR3 here is CASSLTRTGGRRTDTQYF. The CDR3 DNA reads as TGTGCCAGCAGCCTTACGCGGACAGGGGGCAGAAGAACAGATACGCAGTATTTT. Filled out from reference TRBV11-2 and TRBJ2-3, the complete variable domain reads EAGVAQSPRYKIIEKRQSVAFWCNPISGHATLYWYQQILGQGPKLLIQFQNNGVVDDSQLPKDRFSAERLKGVDSTLKIQPAKLEDSAVYLCASSLTRTGGRRTDTQYFGPGTRLTVL.

The V gene is TRBV28, the J gene TRBJ2-1; TRBD2 aligns across 15 bases. Losses at the gene ends were 6 bases for V and 0 bases for J; bases not matched to a gene: 9. This CDR3 comprises 19 residues. From germline, CDR1 is MDHEN and CDR2 SYDVKM. DNA for the CDR3: TGTGCCAGCAGGCGAGGACTAGCGGGAGGGCCAAGCTCCTACAATGAGCAGTTCTTC. Amino acids: CASRRGLAGGPSSYNEQFF.

The rearrangement joins TRBV5-1 to TRBJ2-5, with D unclear. In germline, CDR1 is SGHRS, CDR2 YFSETQ. The V gene lost 3 bases and the J gene lost 1 base, with 13 bases spanning the gap. The CDR3 is 15 amino acids. CDR3 residues: CASSWRPESQETQYF. As DNA, the CDR3 is TGCGCCAGCAGCTGGAGACCGGAGTCCCAAGAGACCCAGTACTTC.

CDR3 in amino acids: CSVAQGYLPNEKLFF. The CDR3 nucleotides are TGCAGCGTCGCACAGGGGTACCTTCCTAATGAAAAACTGTTTTTT. The V and J genes are TRBV29-1 and TRBJ1-4; 7 bases are a match to TRBD1. This CDR3 region has 15 residues. V was clipped by 6 bases and J by 3 bases; unmatched bases: 10. Germline V lookup: CDR1 SQVTM, CDR2 ANQGSEA. Full variable domain (rest looked up from reference TRBV29-1 and TRBJ1-4): SAVISQKPSRDICQRGTSLTIQCQVDSQVTMMFWYRQQPGQSLTLIATANQGSEATYESGFVIDKFPISRPNLTFSTLTVSNMSPEDSSIYLCSVAQGYLPNEKLFFGSGTQLSVL.

The rearrangement joins TRBV25-1 to TRBJ1-4; 9 bases are shared with TRBD1. The V gene's germline CDR1 is MGHDK and CDR2 SYGVNS. With 2 bases clipped from V and 3 bases from J, the junction kept 7 bases outside the gene matches. The CDR3 is 17 residues long. This chain's CDR3 is CASSEPWDRDANEKLFF. The DNA of the CDR3 is TGTGCCAGCAGTGAACCCTGGGACAGGGATGCTAATGAAAAACTGTTTTTT.

J is TRBJ2-2 and V is TRBV5-1, with a possible D match to TRBD1 (5 bases). From germline, CDR1 is SGHRS and CDR2 YFSETQ. The V and J ends lost 0 bases and 7 bases respectively, with 13 bases between them. The CDR3 is made up of 15 amino acids. The CDR3, as DNA: TGCGCCAGCAGCTTGGTTCCCAAGCAGGGCGGGGAGCTGTTTTTT. It encodes CASSLVPKQGGELFF.

The chain has TRBV13 and TRBJ2-3; TRBD1 agrees at 7 bases. Trimming at V came to 5 bases and at J to 6 bases, leaving 11 bases not matched to a gene. The CDR3 spans 15 residues. CDR1 PRHDT and CDR2 FYEKMQ come from the germline V gene (reference sequence). CDR3 sequence reads: CASSPSRGRYDTQYF. The DNA for the CDR3 is TGTGCCAGCAGCCCTAGTAGGGGGCGCTACGATACGCAGTATTTT.

The rearrangement joins TRBV15 to TRBJ1-4; 7 bases agree with TRBD1. V lost 4 bases, J lost 6 bases, and 5 bases stayed unmatched. The CDR3 is made up of 14 amino acids. The germline gives CDR1 LNHNV, CDR2 YYDKDF (reference sequence). The chain's CDR3 is CATSTRDRDEKLFF. In DNA form, the CDR3 reads TGTGCCACCAGCACACGGGACAGAGATGAAAAACTGTTTTTT.

This chain links TRBV6-5 with TRBJ2-7, with 8 bases lining up with TRBD1. The CDR3 is 15 amino acids. Germline trimming cut 3 bases from V and 2 bases from J; bases unmatched to any gene: 6. Germline V gene lookup returns CDR1 MNHEY and CDR2 SVGAGI. CDR3 sequence reads: CASSYGRGLPYEQYF. In nucleotides, the CDR3 is TGTGCCAGCAGTTATGGCAGGGGGCTCCCCTACGAGCAGTACTTC.

The chain employs TRBV6-6 and TRBJ2-3, with D possibly matching TRBD1 (5 bases). V was cut by 4 bases and J by 3 bases, with 14 bases left in between. The CDR3 totals 15 residues. Germline V gene sequence: CDR1 MNHNY, CDR2 SVGAGI (reference sequence). CDR3 protein: CASSSGLGKTDTQYF. The CDR3 bases are TGTGCCAGCAGTTCAGGGTTGGGGAAGACAGATACGCAGTATTTT.

Remarks on this clone: Different DNA sequences within this sample yield the same CDR3. The V call is TRBV11-2, the J call TRBJ2-7; 11 bases map to TRBD2. The length of the CDR3 is 16 residues. J gave up 3 bases and V 5 bases, and 9 bases lay outside the gene matches. Per the germline V gene, CDR1 is SGHAT and CDR2 is FQNNGV. The CDR3 coding sequence is TGTGCCAGCAGCCTCCTAGCGGGAGGAAGTCACTACGAGCAGTACTTC. Translated: CASSLLAGGSHYEQYF.

The gene calls are TRBV28 and TRBJ2-1, with a weak D call TRBD1 (5 bases). CDR3 size: 14 residues. CDR1 and CDR2 (germline): MDHEN, SYDVKM. V was trimmed by 3 bases and J by 2 bases, leaving 8 bases between them. This CDR3 reads CASSFRVTYNEQFF. CDR3 nucleotides: TGTGCCAGCAGTTTCAGGGTGACCTACAATGAGCAGTTCTTC.

This chain links TRBV12-3 or TRBV12-4 with TRBJ1-4; tentative D call: TRBD1 (6 bases). The V end lost 6 bases, the J end lost 16 bases, and 18 bases lay between the germline ends. This CDR3 has 12 amino acids. The CDR3 bases are TGTGCCAGCAGCAGGGGCCTTAGTGGGCCGTTTTTT. Its protein product is CASSRGLSGPFF.

Only a few counts were recorded for this clone. The chain couples TRBV4-2 to TRBJ2-7; D gene uncertain. Germline values: CDR1 LGHNA, CDR2 YNFKEQ. V was pared by 0 bases and J by 1 base, with 13 bases between. CDR3 size: 16 residues. CDR3 bases: TGTGCCAGCAGCCAAGAACAACAGTCGGTTTCCTACGAGCAGTACTTC. Translation: CASSQEQQSVSYEQYF.

The gene calls are TRBV4-1 and TRBJ1-4, with 9 bases matching TRBD1. Trimming took 0 bases from V and 8 from J; bases not matched to a gene: 7. The CDR3 has 16 amino acids. Germline lookup yields CDR1 MGHRA and CDR2 YSYEKL. As DNA, the CDR3 is TGCGCCAGCAGCCAAGATGAACAGGGGGCAAAGGAAAAACTGTTTTTT. Translation gives CASSQDEQGAKEKLFF.

CDR3 loop: CASSVGGNNEQFF. The CDR3 DNA reads as TGTGCCAGCAGCGTAGGAGGTAACAATGAGCAGTTCTTC. The chain joins TRBV9 to TRBJ2-1, with D uncertain. Germline CDR1 reads SGDLS; CDR2 reads YYNGEE. Trimming cost V 0 bases and J 5 bases, with 6 bases left between them. The CDR3 has 13 amino acids.

V and J are TRBV19 and TRBJ1-2, with a possible D match to TRBD1 (6 bases). Germline V CDR1 and CDR2: LNHDA, SQIVND (reference sequence). The CDR3 has 13 amino acids. Trimming stripped 7 bases from V and 6 bases from J, with 15 bases between. The CDR3 sequence: CASTRGALDGYTF. The CDR3, as DNA: TGTGCCAGTACGCGGGGGGCTCTCGATGGCTACACCTTC.

V gene TRBV5-4 combines with J gene TRBJ1-6; D gene ambiguous. Trimming cost V 4 bases and J 5 bases, with 13 bases left between them. The CDR3 is 15 residues long. Germline V CDR1 and CDR2: SGHNT, YYREEE (reference sequence). CDR3 protein: CASSPAVGNNSPLHF. The CDR3 DNA is TGTGCCAGCAGCCCGGCGGTCGGGAATAATTCACCCCTCCACTTT.

The CDR3 loop reads CASSLREGLERETQYF. The CDR3 DNA reads TGTGCCAGCAGCTTGCGGGAGGGACTAGAGCGGGAGACCCAGTACTTC. The genes are TRBV5-6 and TRBJ2-5, with 8 bases identical to TRBD2. V shed 1 base, J shed 5 bases, and the junction held 10 bases outside the gene matches. Germline CDR1 reads SGHDT; CDR2 reads YYEEEE. CDR3 length: 16 residues.